This paragraph reports one T cell receptor (beta chain). Its target is not known. Other DNA sequences in this specimen translate into the identical CDR3. This record belongs to a study of T cell responses to AZD1222 COVID-19 vaccine. Study-wide results and limits: Spike-specific TCR breadth and depth went up after people got two AZD1222 doses.

Sequencing was performed with immunoSEQ multiplex PCR; in TCRdb, only in-frame clones are kept and a portion is missing. This sample has 150,000 to 200,000 clones, with over 80% found just once. This receptor was obtained from an adult in good health. Sequencing used peripheral blood, obtained on day 0 of AZD1222 vaccination.

The CDR3 protein is CASSYSILYEQYF. The CDR3 DNA is TGTGCCAGCAGTTACTCGATTCTCTACGAGCAGTACTTC. The rearrangement uses TRBV6-2 or TRBV6-3 and TRBJ2-7; D is uncertain. The CDR3 contains 13 residues. Deletions cut 0 bases from V and 3 bases from J, with 6 bases between. Germline-derived CDR1 and CDR2 are MNHEY and SVGEGT.